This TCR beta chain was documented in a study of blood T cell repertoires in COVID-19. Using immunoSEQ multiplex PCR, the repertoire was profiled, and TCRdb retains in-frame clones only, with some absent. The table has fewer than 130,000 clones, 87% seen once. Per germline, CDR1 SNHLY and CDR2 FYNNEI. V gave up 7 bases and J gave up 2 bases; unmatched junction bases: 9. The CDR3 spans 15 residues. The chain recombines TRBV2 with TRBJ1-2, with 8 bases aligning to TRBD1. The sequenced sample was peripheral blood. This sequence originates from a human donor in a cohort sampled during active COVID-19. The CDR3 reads CASTAVGTGNYGYTF. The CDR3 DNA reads TGTGCCAGCACTGCGGTCGGGACAGGCAACTATGGCTACACCTTC. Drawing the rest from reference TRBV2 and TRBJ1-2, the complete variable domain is EPEVTQTPSHQVTQMGQEVILRCVPISNHLYFYWYRQILGQKVEFLVSFYNNEISEKSEIFDDQFSVERPDGSNFTLKIRSTKLEDSAMYFCASTAVGTGNYGYTFGSGTRLTVV.